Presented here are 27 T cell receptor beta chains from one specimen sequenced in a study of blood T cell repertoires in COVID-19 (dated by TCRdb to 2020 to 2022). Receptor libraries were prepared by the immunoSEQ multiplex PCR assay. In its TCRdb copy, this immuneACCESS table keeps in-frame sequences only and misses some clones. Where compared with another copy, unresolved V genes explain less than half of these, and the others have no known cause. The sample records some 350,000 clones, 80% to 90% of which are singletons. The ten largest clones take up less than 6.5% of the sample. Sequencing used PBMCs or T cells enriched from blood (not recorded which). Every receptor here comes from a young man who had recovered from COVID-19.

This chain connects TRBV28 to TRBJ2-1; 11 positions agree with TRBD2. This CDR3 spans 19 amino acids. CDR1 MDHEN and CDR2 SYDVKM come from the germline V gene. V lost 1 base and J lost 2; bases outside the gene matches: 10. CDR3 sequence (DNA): TGTGCCAGCAGTTTATATGGGGTACCTAGCGGGGGGACCTACAATGAGCAGTTCTTC. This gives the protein CASSLYGVPSGGTYNEQFF.

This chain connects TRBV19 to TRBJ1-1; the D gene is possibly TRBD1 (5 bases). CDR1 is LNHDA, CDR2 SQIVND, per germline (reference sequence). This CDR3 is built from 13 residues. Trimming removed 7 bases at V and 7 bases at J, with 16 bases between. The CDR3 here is CASKGLAQDEAFF. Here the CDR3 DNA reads TGTGCCAGTAAGGGGCTCGCGCAGGATGAAGCTTTCTTT.

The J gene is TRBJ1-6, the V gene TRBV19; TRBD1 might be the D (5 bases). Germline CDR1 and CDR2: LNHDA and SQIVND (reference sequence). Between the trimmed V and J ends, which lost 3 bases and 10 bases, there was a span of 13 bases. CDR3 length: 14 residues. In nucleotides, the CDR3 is TGTGCCAGTAGTATTTCACAGGTCGGGTCACCCCTCCACTTT. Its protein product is CASSISQVGSPLHF.

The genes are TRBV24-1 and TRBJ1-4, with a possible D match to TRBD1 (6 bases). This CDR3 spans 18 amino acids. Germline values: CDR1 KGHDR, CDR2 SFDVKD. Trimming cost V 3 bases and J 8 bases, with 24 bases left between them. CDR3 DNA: TGTGCCACCAGTGATACCCCTGGAGTCCGGGACAACTCAGAAAAACTGTTTTTT. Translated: CATSDTPGVRDNSEKLFF.

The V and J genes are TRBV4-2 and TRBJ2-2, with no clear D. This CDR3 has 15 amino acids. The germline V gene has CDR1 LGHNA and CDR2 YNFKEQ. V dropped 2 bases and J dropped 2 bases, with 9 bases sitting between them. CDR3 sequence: CASSQLVGNTGELFF. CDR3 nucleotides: TGTGCCAGCAGCCAACTAGTAGGAAACACCGGGGAGCTGTTTTTT.

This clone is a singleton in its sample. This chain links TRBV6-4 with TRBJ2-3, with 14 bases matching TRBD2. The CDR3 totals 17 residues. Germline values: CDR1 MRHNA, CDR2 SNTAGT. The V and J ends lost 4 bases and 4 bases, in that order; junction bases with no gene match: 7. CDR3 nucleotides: TGTGCCAGCAGTGTTGGACTAGCGGGGGGCAGCTCAGATACGCAGTATTTT. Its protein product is CASSVGLAGGSSDTQYF.

Here the CDR3 reads CASSVSSGGHSNTGELFF. CDR3 DNA sequence: TGTGCCAGCAGCGTGAGTAGCGGGGGGCACTCGAACACCGGGGAGCTGTTTTTT. V and J are TRBV9 and TRBJ2-2, with 10 bases matching TRBD2. The CDR3 extends over 18 amino acids. Germline trimming cut 2 bases from V and 0 bases from J; bases unmatched to any gene: 7. Germline loops: CDR1 SGDLS, CDR2 YYNGEE.

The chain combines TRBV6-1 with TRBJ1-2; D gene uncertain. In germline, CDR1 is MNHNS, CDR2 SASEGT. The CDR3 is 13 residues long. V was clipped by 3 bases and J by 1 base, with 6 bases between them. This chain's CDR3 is CASSDGFNYGYTF. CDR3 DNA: TGTGCCAGCAGTGATGGCTTTAACTATGGCTACACCTTC.

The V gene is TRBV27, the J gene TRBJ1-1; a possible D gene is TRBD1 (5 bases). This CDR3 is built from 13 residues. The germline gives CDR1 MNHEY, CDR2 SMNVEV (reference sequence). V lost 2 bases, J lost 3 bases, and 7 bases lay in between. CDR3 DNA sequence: TGTGCCAGCAGTTTACCAGGGCACACTGAAGCTTTCTTT. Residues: CASSLPGHTEAFF.

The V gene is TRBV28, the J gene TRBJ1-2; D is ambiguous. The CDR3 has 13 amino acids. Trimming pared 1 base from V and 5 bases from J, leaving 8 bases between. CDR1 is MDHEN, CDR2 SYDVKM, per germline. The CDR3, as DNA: TGTGCCAGCAGTTTATTGACTGGATATGGCTACACCTTC. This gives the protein CASSLLTGYGYTF.

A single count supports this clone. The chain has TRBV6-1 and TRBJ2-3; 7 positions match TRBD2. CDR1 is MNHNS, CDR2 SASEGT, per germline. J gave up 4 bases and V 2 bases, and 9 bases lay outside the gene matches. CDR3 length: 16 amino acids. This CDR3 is CASSELRGGASDTQYF. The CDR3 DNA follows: TGTGCCAGCAGTGAATTGCGCGGGGGAGCCTCAGATACGCAGTATTTT.

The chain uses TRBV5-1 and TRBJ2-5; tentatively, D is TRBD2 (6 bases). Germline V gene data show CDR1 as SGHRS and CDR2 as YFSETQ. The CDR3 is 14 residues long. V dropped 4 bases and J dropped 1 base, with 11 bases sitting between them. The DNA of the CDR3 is TGCGCCAGCAGCCCCGGGAGCACCCAAGAGACCCAGTACTTC. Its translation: CASSPGSTQETQYF.

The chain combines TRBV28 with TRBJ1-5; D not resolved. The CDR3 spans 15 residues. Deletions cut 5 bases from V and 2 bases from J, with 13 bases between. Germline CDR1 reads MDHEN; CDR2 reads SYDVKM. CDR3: CASSASGRGNQPQHF. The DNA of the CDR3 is TGTGCCAGCAGTGCATCCGGGAGAGGCAATCAGCCCCAGCATTTT. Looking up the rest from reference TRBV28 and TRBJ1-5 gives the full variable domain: DVKVTQSSRYLVKRTGEKVFLECVQDMDHENMFWYRQDPGLGLRLIYFSYDVKMKEKGDIPEGYSVSREKKERFSLILESASTNQTSMYLCASSASGRGNQPQHFGDGTRLSIL.

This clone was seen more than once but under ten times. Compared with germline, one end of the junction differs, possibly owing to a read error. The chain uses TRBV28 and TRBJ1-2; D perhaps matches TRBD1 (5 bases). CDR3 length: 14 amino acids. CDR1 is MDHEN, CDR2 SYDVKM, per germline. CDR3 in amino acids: CASWRRGTSYSYTF. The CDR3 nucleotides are TGTGCCAGCTGGAGGAGAGGGACTTCCTATAGCTACACCTTC.

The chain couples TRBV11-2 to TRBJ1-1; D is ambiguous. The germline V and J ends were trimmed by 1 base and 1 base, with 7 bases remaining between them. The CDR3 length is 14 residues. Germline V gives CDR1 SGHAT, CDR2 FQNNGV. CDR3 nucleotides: TGTGCCAGCAGCTTAGCGTACGGGAACACTGAAGCTTTCTTT. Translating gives CASSLAYGNTEAFF.

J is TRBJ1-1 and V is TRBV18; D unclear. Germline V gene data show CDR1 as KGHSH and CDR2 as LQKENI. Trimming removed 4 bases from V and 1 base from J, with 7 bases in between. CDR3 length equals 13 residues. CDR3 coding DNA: TGTGCCAGCTCACTCCAGGCGAACACTGAAGCTTTCTTT. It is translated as CASSLQANTEAFF. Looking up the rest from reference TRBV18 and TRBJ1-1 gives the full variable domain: NAGVMQNPRHLVRRRGQEARLRCSPMKGHSHVYWYRQLPEEGLKFMVYLQKENIIDESGMPKERFSAEFPKEGPSILRIQQVVRGDSAAYFCASSLQANTEAFFGQGTRLTVV.

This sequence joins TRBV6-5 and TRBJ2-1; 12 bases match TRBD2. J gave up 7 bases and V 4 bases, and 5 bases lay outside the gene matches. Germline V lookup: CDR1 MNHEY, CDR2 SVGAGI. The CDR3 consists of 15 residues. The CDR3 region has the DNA TGTGCCAGCAGTTCTCTAGCGGGGGGGGATAATGAGCAGTTCTTC. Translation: CASSSLAGGDNEQFF.

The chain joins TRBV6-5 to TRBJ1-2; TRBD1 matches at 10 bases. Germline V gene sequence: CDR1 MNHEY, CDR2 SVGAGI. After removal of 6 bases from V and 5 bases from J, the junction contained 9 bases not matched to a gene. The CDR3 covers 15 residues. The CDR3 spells CASSTGDRGLYGYTF. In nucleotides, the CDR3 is TGTGCCAGCAGCACGGGAGACAGGGGGCTTTATGGCTACACCTTC.

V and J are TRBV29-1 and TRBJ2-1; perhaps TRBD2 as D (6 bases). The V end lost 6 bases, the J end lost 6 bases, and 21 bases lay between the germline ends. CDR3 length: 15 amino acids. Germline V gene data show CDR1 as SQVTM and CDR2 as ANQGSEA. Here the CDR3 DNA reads TGCAGCGTCTCGCGGCGGGGTGGGCCCTCCAATGAGCAGTTCTTC. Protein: CSVSRRGGPSNEQFF.

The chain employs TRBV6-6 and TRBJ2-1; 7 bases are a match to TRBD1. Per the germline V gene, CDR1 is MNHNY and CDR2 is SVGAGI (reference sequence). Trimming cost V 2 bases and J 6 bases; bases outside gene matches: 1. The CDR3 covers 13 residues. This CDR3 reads CASSYRDSNEQFF. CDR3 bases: TGTGCCAGCAGTTACAGGGACAGCAATGAGCAGTTCTTC.

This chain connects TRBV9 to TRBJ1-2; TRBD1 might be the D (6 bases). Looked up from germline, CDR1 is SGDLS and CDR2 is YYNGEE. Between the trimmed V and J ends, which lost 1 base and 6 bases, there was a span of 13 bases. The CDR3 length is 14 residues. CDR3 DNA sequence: TGTGCCAGCAGCGTAAATACAGGGATAGATGGCTACACCTTC. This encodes CASSVNTGIDGYTF.

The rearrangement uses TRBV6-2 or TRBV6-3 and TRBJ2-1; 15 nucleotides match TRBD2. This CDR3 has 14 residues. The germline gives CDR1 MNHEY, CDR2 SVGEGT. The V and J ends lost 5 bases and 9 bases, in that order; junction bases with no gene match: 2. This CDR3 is CASSGLAGGTEQFF. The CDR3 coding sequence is TGTGCCAGCAGTGGACTAGCGGGGGGGACTGAGCAGTTCTTC.

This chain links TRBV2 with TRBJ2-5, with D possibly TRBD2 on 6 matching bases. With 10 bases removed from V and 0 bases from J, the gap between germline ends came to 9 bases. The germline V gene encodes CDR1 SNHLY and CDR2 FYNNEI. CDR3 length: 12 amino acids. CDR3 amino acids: CAKRRDQETQYF. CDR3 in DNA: TGTGCCAAGAGGAGGGACCAAGAGACCCAGTACTTC.

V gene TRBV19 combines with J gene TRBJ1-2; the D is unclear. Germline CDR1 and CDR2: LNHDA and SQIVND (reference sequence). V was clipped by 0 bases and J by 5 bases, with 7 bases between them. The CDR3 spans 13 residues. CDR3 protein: CASSIDPGYGYTF. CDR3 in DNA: TGTGCCAGTAGTATAGATCCGGGGTATGGCTACACCTTC.

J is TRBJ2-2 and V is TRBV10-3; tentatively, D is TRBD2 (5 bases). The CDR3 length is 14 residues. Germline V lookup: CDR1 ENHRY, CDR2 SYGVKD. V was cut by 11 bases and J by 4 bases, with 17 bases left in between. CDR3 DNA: TGTGCCGTACGGCTAGCCCCCGCCACCGGGGAGCTGTTTTTT. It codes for CAVRLAPATGELFF.

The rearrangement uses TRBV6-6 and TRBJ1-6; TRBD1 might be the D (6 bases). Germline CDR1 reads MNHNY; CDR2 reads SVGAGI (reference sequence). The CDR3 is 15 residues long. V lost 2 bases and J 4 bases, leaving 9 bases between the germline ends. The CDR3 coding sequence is TGTGCCAGCAGTTACGAACAGGGTTATAATTCACCCCTCCACTTT. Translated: CASSYEQGYNSPLHF.

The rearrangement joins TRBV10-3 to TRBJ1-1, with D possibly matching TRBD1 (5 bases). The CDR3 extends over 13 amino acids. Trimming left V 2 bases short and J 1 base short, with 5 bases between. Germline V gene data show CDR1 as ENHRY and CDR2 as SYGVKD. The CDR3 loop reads CAISEGANTEAFF. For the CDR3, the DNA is TGTGCCATCAGTGAGGGGGCGAACACTGAAGCTTTCTTT.